This is a list of T cell receptor beta chains from one sample in a study of T cell responses to AZD1222 COVID-19 vaccine. TCRdb's table, derived via immunoSEQ multiplex PCR, lists solely in-frame clones and lacks some. The sample records 190,000 or so clones, 70% to 90% being singletons. The sample here was peripheral blood, taken 28 days after the second AZD1222 dose. The receptors come from an adult who received the AZD1222 COVID-19 vaccine. Both conserved end residues are trimmed from each CDR3. A D gene is named only where the DNA matches it firmly.

J	V	D	CDR3
TRBJ2-7	TRBV29-1	-	SVEQAYEQY
TRBJ2-1	TRBV15	TRBD1	ATRQGINEQF
TRBJ2-5	TRBV12-3/TRBV12-4	-	ASSLMETQY
TRBJ2-5	TRBV19	TRBD2	ASSIDGTSGVLETQY
TRBJ2-7	TRBV24-1	-	ATSGTPTYEQY
TRBJ2-7	TRBV6-5	-	ASSSPRGSSYEQY
TRBJ1-1	TRBV12-3/TRBV12-4	-	ASRQDTVGAF
TRBJ2-2	TRBV30	TRBD1	AWGRLRQGRTGELF
TRBJ2-7	TRBV9	TRBD2	ASSVDPAGSSYEQY
TRBJ2-7	TRBV6-5	-	ASSFLRQEPYEQY
TRBJ2-6	TRBV3-1/TRBV3-2	-	ASSQTGLRLSSGANVLT
TRBJ2-2	TRBV6-5	TRBD1	ATFGTGNTGELF
TRBJ1-6	TRBV2	-	ASRETDSPLH
TRBJ1-4	TRBV7-4	TRBD1	ASSFTGARTNEKLF
TRBJ2-2	TRBV7-7	TRBD2	ASSLGGTSGNTGELF
TRBJ1-2	TRBV5-1	-	ASSLAESNYGYT
TRBJ2-7	TRBV24-1	TRBD2	ATSGYRGDEQY
TRBJ2-5	TRBV7-3	-	ASSLMREETQY
TRBJ2-2	TRBV6-2/TRBV6-3	-	ASSFSNTGELF
TRBJ2-4	TRBV5-6	-	ASSLGLAKNIQY
TRBJ2-7	TRBV28	TRBD1	ASSLSTGVNEQY
TRBJ2-3	TRBV10-3	-	AISDPPQTSTDTQY
TRBJ2-7	TRBV27	TRBD1	ASSPWDSSYEQY
TRBJ1-2	TRBV28	TRBD1	ASSLGTGGRGYT
TRBJ1-5	TRBV10-2	TRBD1	ASSEWRQGAQPQH
TRBJ2-7	TRBV19	-	ASTASLGNEQY
TRBJ2-3	TRBV7-2	-	ASSLETAGDTQY
TRBJ2-2	TRBV4-2	-	ASSQDRVNTGELF
TRBJ2-1	TRBV3-1/TRBV3-2	TRBD2	ASSQDGGQGLAGGSYNEQF
TRBJ2-3	TRBV23-1	-	ASSHPLLLVFITDTQY
TRBJ1-1	TRBV5-3	-	ARSFKNGAF
TRBJ2-7	TRBV5-1	TRBD2	ASSLELAGDFGQY
TRBJ2-2	TRBV7-9	TRBD1	ASSLPTGLDTGELF
TRBJ2-7	TRBV11-3	-	ASSLRGGSYEQY